Following are 17 T cell receptor beta chains from one sample sequenced in a study of T cell responses to AZD1222 COVID-19 vaccine. The method was immunoSEQ multiplex PCR; TCRdb's version includes in-frame clones alone and lacks a portion of them. Here the sample spans approximately 160,000 clones, 90% to 95% being singletons. The sequences come from peripheral blood, collected on day 0 of AZD1222 vaccination. The receptors come from an adult in good health.

The gene calls are TRBV30 and TRBJ1-2; D unclear. V lost 0 bases to trimming and J lost 6 bases, with 11 bases between them. Germline-derived CDR1 and CDR2 are GTSNPN and SVGIG (reference sequence). This CDR3 comprises 13 residues. CDR3 coding DNA: TGTGCCTGGAGTGTACTCAACCTAGATGGCTACACCTTC. It codes for CAWSVLNLDGYTF.

The chain uses TRBV30 and TRBJ1-1; the D gene is possibly TRBD1 (5 bases). The CDR3 is made up of 13 amino acids. The germline V gene has CDR1 GTSNPN and CDR2 SVGIG (reference sequence). V dropped 7 bases and J dropped 1 base, with 13 bases sitting between them. This CDR3 reads CAYNRDGNTEAFF. Written as DNA, the CDR3 is TGTGCCTACAACCGGGACGGGAACACTGAAGCTTTCTTT.

V usage is TRBV7-8 and J usage is TRBJ2-7; D gene unclear. The ends were cut back, 6 bases at V and 2 bases at J, with 20 bases in the middle. CDR1 and CDR2 (germline): SGHVS, FQNEAQ. This CDR3 has 16 residues. The CDR3 protein is CASSYTRTLIPYEQYF. CDR3 in DNA: TGTGCCAGCAGTTATACCCGGACCCTTATTCCCTACGAGCAGTACTTC.

The gene calls are TRBV20-1 and TRBJ2-5; D remains ambiguous. CDR1 and CDR2 (germline): DFQATT, SNEGSKA (reference sequence). The length of the CDR3 is 10 residues. With 4 bases removed from V and 7 bases from J, the gap between germline ends came to 7 bases. The CDR3 here is CSATKGTQYF. In nucleotides, the CDR3 is TGCAGTGCTACAAAGGGGACCCAGTACTTC.

The chain links TRBV30 to TRBJ2-2; D is perhaps TRBD2 (6 bases). The CDR3 runs to 14 residues. Germline V gene lookup returns CDR1 GTSNPN and CDR2 SVGIG (reference sequence). Between the trimmed V and J ends, which lost 7 bases and 9 bases, there was a span of 21 bases. The CDR3 DNA follows: TGTGCCTCTTTCGTGGGCCAGGGAGGTTGGGAGCTGTTTTTT. As protein: CASFVGQGGWELFF.

The chain has TRBV6-5 and TRBJ1-2, with a tentative D call TRBD1 (6 bases). Trimming shortened V by 3 bases and J by 1 base, and 12 bases separated the two germline ends. The CDR3 totals 15 residues. Germline CDR1 MNHEY, CDR2 SVGAGI. The CDR3 region has the DNA TGTGCCAGCAGTTATTCTCCCAGGGGTAACTATGGCTACACCTTC. Amino acid sequence: CASSYSPRGNYGYTF.

The chain couples TRBV9 to TRBJ2-3; perhaps TRBD2 as D (5 bases). CDR1 is SGDLS, CDR2 YYNGEE, per germline. V lost 4 bases to trimming and J lost 0 bases, with 18 bases between them. The CDR3 covers 17 residues. The CDR3 nucleotides read TGTGCCAGCAGCTCATCACTAGGCGTATCTAGCACAGATACGCAGTATTTT. Protein sequence: CASSSSLGVSSTDTQYF.

V and J are TRBV2 and TRBJ1-1, with 8 bases fitting TRBD1. Losses at the gene ends were 7 bases for V and 1 base for J; bases not matched to a gene: 2. Germline-derived CDR1 and CDR2 are SNHLY and FYNNEI. This CDR3 has 13 residues. The CDR3 DNA is TGTGCCAGCATCGGACAGGGGAACACTGAAGCTTTCTTT. Residues: CASIGQGNTEAFF.

J is TRBJ2-2 and V is TRBV18; D might be TRBD1 or TRBD2, each matching 5 bases. Trimming shortened V by 2 bases and J by 6 bases, and 13 bases separated the two germline ends. The CDR3 consists of 15 residues. The germline gives CDR1 KGHSH, CDR2 LQKENI. The CDR3, as DNA: TGTGCCAGCTCACCAAGAGGAAGGGGAGCCGGGGAGCTGTTTTTT. This sequence encodes CASSPRGRGAGELFF.

The genes are TRBV18 and TRBJ1-4, with 12 bases aligning to TRBD1. Looked up from germline, CDR1 is KGHSH and CDR2 is LQKENI. The CDR3 has 14 amino acids. V dropped 3 bases and J dropped 10; count of bases not matched to a gene: 3. DNA of the CDR3: TGTGCCAGCTCACCGGGACAGGGGGCATCAAAACTGTTTTTT. Its protein product is CASSPGQGASKLFF.

The V and J genes are TRBV18 and TRBJ2-5; possibly TRBD1 for D (6 bases). From germline, CDR1 is KGHSH and CDR2 LQKENI. The CDR3 runs 14 residues. V lost 2 bases and J lost 1, with 8 bases in between. CDR3 in amino acids: CASSPTGPQETQYF. The CDR3 DNA reads TGTGCCAGCTCACCAACAGGGCCCCAAGAGACCCAGTACTTC.

J is TRBJ2-7 and V is TRBV27, with 7 nucleotides matching TRBD1. The CDR3 has 15 residues. Germline assignment: CDR1 MNHEY and CDR2 SMNVEV (reference sequence). Trimming removed 5 bases from V and 1 base from J; junction bases left unmatched: 8. CDR3 protein: CASSLQGIKSYEQYF. The CDR3 coding sequence is TGTGCCAGCAGTCTACAGGGGATTAAATCCTACGAGCAGTACTTC.

The chain uses TRBV28 and TRBJ2-7; TRBD1 matches 7 bases. V was pared by 2 bases and J by 2 bases, with 3 bases of the junction left unmatched. CDR1 MDHEN and CDR2 SYDVKM come from the germline V gene. The CDR3 totals 14 residues. CDR3 sequence reads: CASSLMGTAYEQYF. CDR3 sequence (DNA): TGTGCCAGCAGTTTAATGGGGACAGCCTACGAGCAGTACTTC. The variable domain in full, completed from reference TRBV28 and TRBJ2-7, reads DVKVTQSSRYLVKRTGEKVFLECVQDMDHENMFWYRQDPGLGLRLIYFSYDVKMKEKGDIPEGYSVSREKKERFSLILESASTNQTSMYLCASSLMGTAYEQYFGPGTRLTVT.

The V and J genes are TRBV7-9 and TRBJ2-5, with D uncertain. This CDR3 is 15 amino acids long. V was trimmed by 1 base and J by 5 bases, leaving 14 bases between them. Germline V gives CDR1 SEHNR, CDR2 FQNEAQ (reference sequence). This CDR3 is CASSLVVSRQETQYF. In DNA, the CDR3 is TGTGCCAGCAGCTTAGTCGTAAGTCGGCAGGAGACCCAGTACTTC.

The chain links TRBV2 to TRBJ1-1; no reliable D call. There are 13 residues in the CDR3. Trimming removed 4 bases from V and 3 bases from J, with 9 bases in between. Germline assignment: CDR1 SNHLY and CDR2 FYNNEI. The CDR3 nucleotides read TGTGCCAGCAGTGTGCTGTCTGACACTGAAGCTTTCTTT. The encoded protein is CASSVLSDTEAFF.

V gene TRBV28 combines with J gene TRBJ1-5; 8 nucleotides agree with TRBD1. V was clipped by 6 bases and J by 5 bases; unmatched bases: 6. CDR1 is MDHEN and CDR2 is SYDVKM in the germline V gene. The CDR3 consists of 14 residues. CDR3 coding DNA: TGTGCCAGCAGGTCGGACAGGGTGGATCAGCCCCAGCATTTT. This gives the protein CASRSDRVDQPQHF.

The rearrangement joins TRBV2 to TRBJ1-5; D not certain. V lost 3 bases and J lost 3, with 6 bases in between. CDR3 length: 13 amino acids. Per germline, CDR1 SNHLY and CDR2 FYNNEI. The CDR3 spells CASSDEYNQPQHF. The CDR3 nucleotides read TGTGCCAGCAGTGACGAGTACAATCAGCCCCAGCATTTT.